This T cell receptor beta chain came from a study of blood T cell repertoires in COVID-19. Looking at the study overall: Whether acute or convalescent, the COVID-19 samples came from the United States, Italy and Spain. PBMCs, B-cell-depleted T cells, or T cells provided the cDNA or gDNA that made up the material.

Sequencing was performed with immunoSEQ multiplex PCR; in TCRdb, only in-frame clones are kept and a portion is missing. The data contain around 230,000 clones, roughly 85% of them singletons. This receptor was identified in a woman aged 70-85 years with active or convalescent COVID-19. Sequencing was carried out using peripheral blood.

CDR3 residues: CASSLEGFGDIQYF. The CDR3 nucleotides read TGTGCCAGCAGCTTAGAAGGTTTCGGGGACATTCAGTACTTC. The chain links TRBV7-9 to TRBJ2-4; D perhaps matches TRBD2 (5 bases). This CDR3 has 14 residues. The V end was cut by 1 base, the J end by 8 bases, with 12 bases between. Germline V CDR1 and CDR2: SEHNR, FQNEAQ (reference sequence).